The TCR beta chain described here comes from a study of shared clonotypes between healthy human individuals (dated by TCRdb to the early 2020s). Context from the whole study: The cohort comprised a couple of women and a few men aged 18 to 49 years. To increase sequencing depth and limit assay-specific biases, TCR repertoire library preparation and sequencing were carried out by different laboratories using diverse techniques. The study deeply sequenced blood TCR repertoires of five healthy adults to estimate repertoire size and the extent of clonotype sharing between individuals. Per donor, three plates each were used for CD4 naive and CD4 memory, two for CD8 naive, and one for CD8 memory. Between about 0.85 and 9.5 billion PBMCs per donor were obtained by leukapheresis. Overall results and qualifications from the work: Pairwise subsampling indicated that sequencing depth was expected to affect the degree of clonotype sharing among donors. Because the study included a small number of donors, the genetic and exposure-history diversity represented was limited. Clonotypes shared by all four sorted-subset donors showed higher generation probabilities than non-shared clonotypes. About 5% of naive CD4, 3% to 3.5% of naive CD8, about 2.1% of memory CD4, and over 0.35% of memory CD8 clonotypes were shared across a handful of donors. Incomplete sequencing was indicated by rarefaction of sorted-subset datasets, despite the large sequencing depth. Sampling was limited to blood, and TCR repertoires in tissue likely differ from TCR repertoires in blood. Larger estimated clonotype richness was generally found for naive subsets than for memory subsets.

CDR1 and CDR2 (LNHNV, YYDKDF) derive from the germline V gene (reference sequence). V is cut by 5 bases and J by 2 bases, and the space between the germline ends is 19 bases. The CDR3 goes from the cysteine to the phenylalanine over 16 residues. This entry keeps only the CDR3 DNA: 48 bases, framed from base 1. Healthy HIV-negative adults with no recently reported acute infections or vaccinations were included as donors. Only Caucasian adults living in Nashville, Tennessee, USA were represented among the donors. CD4+ T cells were enriched through magnetic negative selection, after which naive cells were positively selected on CD45RA and the remaining negative fraction served as the memory subset. Blood was collected by leukapheresis, and PBMCs were isolated by Ficoll-Histopaque density gradient centrifugation and then cryopreserved in liquid nitrogen vapor phase. Analytical flow cytometry was used to check the purity and quantity of every magnetically sorted T cell population. Genomic DNA was isolated from each sorted fraction and quantified by UV absorbance on a Nanodrop 2000c.

Using the deep immunoSEQ assay, multiplex PCR amplified TCR CDR3 regions from genomic DNA. Genomic DNA extracted from each cell subset was distributed evenly over all wells of several immunoSEQ 96-well plates, and each plate served as one replicate. For sorted subsets, 150 to 200 ng genomic DNA, equal to about 30,000 T cell genomes, was loaded into each replicate PCR. The purified libraries were quantified using a Qubit 3.0 fluorometer, sized with a Bioanalyzer 2100, and then quantified again using the KAPA Library Quantification kit. Every immunoSEQ 96-well plate was sequenced on a separate single-read 150-cycle Illumina NextSeq 550 flow cell. Per the source publication's procedure: Because the immunoSEQ output held only junctional sequences and lacked quality scores, the filtering could not match the filtering applied to full-length reads. Sequences were annotated with PyIR, a Python wrapper for IgBLAST v1.9, and V/J genes and CDR3 were assigned using IMGT germline references. Reads were filtered out if the reads had weak V/J assignments (E-value above 1e-6), no CDR3, stop codons, out-of-frame junctions, or ambiguous translated residues. V3J clonotypes were defined as sequences sharing the same inferred V gene, J gene, and CDR3 amino acid sequence. Percentage overlap between repertoires was calculated by dividing the number of shared unique clonotypes by the size of the smaller repertoire. Richness of each repertoire was evaluated using RTK rarefaction, the Chao1 estimator, and Recon v2.1 estimates of unobserved clonotypes. Generation probabilities were computed with OLGA for all TCRbeta clonotypes obtained by the gDNA method from a handful of donors. TCRdb carries this immuneACCESS record with in-frame sequences only. Its versions omit some clonotypes, under half of them owing to an unresolved V gene in the studies checked, with the rest unexplained. Clone size and the V and J calls come from that table; the DNA yielded D and trimming. Across this sample there are under 200,000 clones, with 90% to 95% seen only once. Clones ranked in the top ten supply 0.067% of the sample.

Points on this clone: Which antigen it targets is not known. Per-base qualities were not stored, and no clone one base away is much larger.

The clonotype was recovered from a woman aged 25 to 39 in good health. The rearranged chain carries TRBV15 and TRBJ2-7, with a weak D call of TRBD1 (5 bases match). Sequenced: naive CD4+ T cells sorted from blood. The cell subset or site label here, explained by the study, means: CD45RA+ positively selected. CDR3 protein: CATSPQPLTGAYEQYF. The DNA sequence is as follows: TGTGCCACCAGCCCTCAACCACTTACAGGAGCCTACGAGCAGTACTTC.